The next 10 T cell receptor beta chains were all read from a single sample in a study of blood T cell repertoires in COVID-19. The method was immunoSEQ multiplex PCR; TCRdb's version includes in-frame clones alone and lacks a portion of them. This table has about 220,000 clones, 84% appearing once. Material: peripheral blood. The receptors originated from a woman in her twenties or thirties who had recovered from COVID-19.

This clone has a handful of counts. The chain is built from TRBV9 and TRBJ2-7, with D possibly being TRBD1 (6 bases). Trimming stripped 0 bases from V and 2 bases from J, with 15 bases between. Germline values: CDR1 SGDLS, CDR2 YYNGEE. The CDR3 spans 16 residues. The CDR3 here is CASSVGRTAYTYEQYF. The CDR3 bases are TGTGCCAGCAGCGTAGGCCGGACAGCCTACACCTACGAGCAGTACTTC.

J is TRBJ2-2 and V is TRBV21-1; the table's TRBD2 call for D was not verified on the DNA. TRBV21-1 counts as a pseudogene. This CDR3 is built from 20 residues. The CDR3 nucleotides read TGTGCCAGCAACGGACGGATCTACAAGTGGGCGGGAGTCAGCACCGGGGAGCTGTTTTTT. This translates into CASNGRIYKWAGVSTGELFF.

The V and J genes are TRBV20-1 and TRBJ2-7; TRBD2 matches at 7 bases. The CDR3 has 11 residues. Germline values: CDR1 DFQATT, CDR2 SNEGSKA (reference sequence). V lost 5 bases to trimming and J lost 7 bases; unmatched junction nucleotides: 5. CDR3 coding DNA: TGCAGTGCTGGCGGGGGTGGGGAGCAGTACTTC. Protein product: CSAGGGGEQYF.

The chain joins TRBV7-9 to TRBJ2-2, with D possibly TRBD1 on 5 matching bases. Germline V CDR1 and CDR2: SEHNR, FQNEAQ (reference sequence). V lost 5 bases and J 0 bases, leaving 10 bases between the germline ends. The CDR3 loop spans 15 amino acids. CDR3 sequence (DNA): TGTGCCAGCAGCGCGACAGTGACGAACACCGGGGAGCTGTTTTTT. It encodes CASSATVTNTGELFF.

This clone occurred once. The chain recombines TRBV7-9 with TRBJ2-3; TRBD1 agrees at 8 bases. The V gene end was trimmed by 4 bases and the J gene end by 4 bases; junction bases not matched to a gene: 1. The germline V gene encodes CDR1 SEHNR and CDR2 FQNEAQ (reference sequence). The CDR3 loop spans 13 amino acids. CDR3 sequence reads: CASSWTGPDTQYF. The DNA for the CDR3 is TGTGCCAGCAGCTGGACAGGGCCAGATACGCAGTATTTT. The full variable domain, with the rest looked up from reference TRBV7-9 and TRBJ2-3, is DTGVSQNPRHKITKRGQNVTFRCDPISEHNRLYWYRQTLGQGPEFLTYFQNEAQLEKSRLLSDRFSAERPKGSFSTLEIQRTEQGDSAMYLCASSWTGPDTQYFGPGTRLTVL.

The chain recombines TRBV6-4 with TRBJ1-5, with D unclear. CDR3 size: 13 residues. From germline, CDR1 is MRHNA and CDR2 SNTAGT. V lost 5 bases and J lost 0, with 5 bases in between. The CDR3 DNA is TGTGCCAGCAGTACACATAGCAATCAGCCCCAGCATTTT. Protein sequence: CASSTHSNQPQHF.

This clone occurred a few times. The J gene is TRBJ2-2, the V gene TRBV2; D gene ambiguous. The CDR3 runs 12 residues. CDR1 and CDR2 from the germline V gene are SNHLY and FYNNEI. Trimming took off 5 bases at V and 8 bases at J, with 9 bases between the two ends. This CDR3 reads CASSQVRGELFF. As DNA, the CDR3 is TGTGCCAGCAGTCAGGTCCGTGGGGAGCTGTTTTTT.

V and J are TRBV9 and TRBJ2-5, with TRBD2 matching 11 bases. The CDR3 loop spans 16 amino acids. In germline, CDR1 is SGDLS, CDR2 YYNGEE. After removal of 4 bases from V and 2 bases from J, the junction contained 7 bases not matched to a gene. The CDR3 coding sequence is TGTGCCAGCAGCCCCGGGACTAGCGGCATACAAGAGACCCAGTACTTC. This codes for CASSPGTSGIQETQYF.

This clone was recorded only once. The V call is TRBV4-1, the J call TRBJ2-5; weak D call: TRBD2 (5 bases). The V gene's germline CDR1 is MGHRA and CDR2 YSYEKL. Trimming shortened V by 0 bases and J by 5 bases, and 10 bases separated the two germline ends. The CDR3 spans 14 residues. The CDR3 DNA sequence: TGCGCCAGCAGCCAAGAACTAGGCGCGGAGACCCAGTACTTC. It is translated as CASSQELGAETQYF.

The rearrangement joins TRBV19 to TRBJ2-3, with TRBD1 matching 8 bases. The V and J ends lost 1 base and 4 bases, in that order; junction bases with no gene match: 7. Germline assignment: CDR1 LNHDA and CDR2 SQIVND (reference sequence). The CDR3 loop spans 16 amino acids. The CDR3 spells CASSIGKAGGSDTQYF. In DNA form, the CDR3 reads TGTGCCAGTAGTATAGGAAAGGCAGGGGGCTCAGATACGCAGTATTTT. The variable domain in full, completed from reference TRBV19 and TRBJ2-3, reads DGGITQSPKYLFRKEGQNVTLSCEQNLNHDAMYWYRQDPGQGLRLIYYSQIVNDFQKGDIAEGYSVSREKKESFPLTVTSAQKNPTAFYLCASSIGKAGGSDTQYFGPGTRLTVL.